Each of the 24 T cell receptor beta chains below was sequenced from the same sample in a study of blood T cells in healthy people across ages. It was with a sample-barcoded 5' primer and a J-beta primer mix that a second PCR of about 6 to 12 cycles was run. TCRdb re-called the 5' RACE reads with MiXCR, one entry per CDR3 protein. The top ten hold roughly 24% of the sample, which has 600,000 or so distinct CDR3 sequences, 45% to 55% seen once. Material: blood. Receptors originate from a man aged 80 or over in good health.

J is TRBJ2-1 and V is TRBV29-1; 9 nucleotides match TRBD2. The V gene's germline CDR1 is SQVTM and CDR2 ANQGSEA. The CDR3 is 14 residues long. Trimming cost V 1 base and J 5 bases; bases outside gene matches: 3. For the CDR3, the DNA is TGCAGCGTTGAAGCTCTAGCGGGACACAATGAGCAGTTCTTC. It encodes CSVEALAGHNEQFF.

This clonotype was seen a few times. The chain recombines TRBV6-1 with TRBJ2-2, with D unresolved. Trimming left V 6 bases short and J 0 bases short, with 20 bases between. CDR3 length: 18 amino acids. CDR1 is MNHNS and CDR2 is SASEGT in the germline V gene. CDR3 amino acids: CASSSRSIPPSNTGELFF. In DNA, the CDR3 is TGTGCCAGCAGCAGCCGCTCTATACCGCCATCGAACACCGGGGAGCTGTTTTTT.

Many counts were recorded for this clonotype. This rearrangement joins TRBV12-3 or TRBV12-4 to TRBJ2-6, with 9 bases lining up with TRBD1. J lost 1 base, V lost 3 bases, and 7 bases had no gene match. The CDR3 has 18 residues. CDR3 nucleotide sequence: TGTGCCAGCAGTTTTTGGACAGGGGTTGGGTCTGGGGCCAACGTCCTGACTTTC. The encoded protein is CASSFWTGVGSGANVLTF.

This chain joins TRBV11-2 and TRBJ2-5; 7 bases match TRBD2. Trimming removed 1 base from V and 4 bases from J; junction bases left unmatched: 6. Germline V lookup: CDR1 SGHAT, CDR2 FQNNGV. This CDR3 is 15 amino acids long. The CDR3 region is CASSLGLTSTETQYF. In nucleotides, the CDR3 is TGTGCCAGCAGCTTAGGGCTGACTAGCACAGAGACCCAGTACTTC.

This clonotype was seen a few times. The chain links TRBV20-1 to TRBJ2-1; 8 bases are a match to TRBD2. Germline CDR1 and CDR2: DFQATT and SNEGSKA (reference sequence). Trimming cost V 5 bases and J 8 bases; bases outside gene matches: 11. The CDR3 totals 14 residues. In DNA form, the CDR3 reads TGCAGTGCTGGCGGCGCGGGAGGCCGCGATGAGCAGTTCTTC. It translates to CSAGGAGGRDEQFF.

CDR3 DNA sequence: TGTGCCACCCGGGACCCCCACACTGAAGCTTTCTTT. This sequence encodes CATRDPHTEAFF. The V gene is TRBV11-1, the J gene TRBJ1-1; weak D call: TRBD1 (5 bases). From germline, CDR1 is SGHAT and CDR2 FQDESV (reference sequence). The CDR3 runs to 12 residues. Trimming cost V 10 bases and J 3 bases, with 12 bases left between them.

The V gene is TRBV20-1, the J gene TRBJ2-4; TRBD1 is a possible D gene (6 bases). This CDR3 has 14 amino acids. V lost 0 bases and J 6 bases, leaving 12 bases between the germline ends. Per the germline V gene, CDR1 is DFQATT and CDR2 is SNEGSKA (reference sequence). CDR3 sequence reads: CSARDWTEGNIQYF. CDR3 DNA: TGCAGTGCTAGAGATTGGACAGAGGGAAACATTCAGTACTTC.

This clonotype was seen a few times. The chain carries TRBV20-1 and TRBJ2-1; TRBD2 matches 7 bases. CDR3 length equals 14 residues. With V trimmed by 4 bases and J by 5 bases, 8 bases remained unmatched. The V gene's germline CDR1 is DFQATT and CDR2 SNEGSKA (reference sequence). The DNA for the CDR3 is TGCAGTGCTACAACGGGACTACCAAACAATGAGCAGTTCTTC. Its translation: CSATTGLPNNEQFF.

The chain is built from TRBV20-1 and TRBJ2-5; 9 bases match TRBD1. This CDR3 comprises 12 residues. CDR1 DFQATT and CDR2 SNEGSKA come from the germline V gene (reference sequence). V gave up 5 bases and J gave up 11 bases; unmatched junction bases: 9. The CDR3 nucleotides read TGCAGTGCTGAGGGACAGGGCCGGGAGCAGTACTTC. Translated: CSAEGQGREQYF.

This chain joins TRBV6-2 or TRBV6-3 and TRBJ2-5; TRBD2 agrees at 11 bases. The junction had 9 bases not matched to a gene; V was cut back by 4 bases and J by 2 bases. This CDR3 spans 17 amino acids. Germline-derived CDR1 and CDR2 are MNHEY and SVGEGT. The CDR3 here is CASSWGLAGGRQETQYF. The CDR3 coding sequence is TGTGCCAGCAGTTGGGGCCTAGCGGGGGGCCGTCAAGAGACCCAGTACTTC.

This chain joins TRBV6-2 or TRBV6-3 and TRBJ2-1, with TRBD1 as a possible D gene (5 bases). V was shortened by 5 bases and J by 4 bases, with 6 bases between the two germline ends. The CDR3 has 12 amino acids. Germline V gene data show CDR1 as MNHEY and CDR2 as SVGEGT. The CDR3 DNA reads TGTGCCAGCAGTAAGGGGTACAATGAGCAGTTCTTC. Translated, it gives CASSKGYNEQFF.

The genes are TRBV10-3 and TRBJ2-3; D gene ambiguous. The CDR3 covers 13 residues. The germline V and J ends were trimmed by 2 bases and 4 bases, with 7 bases remaining between them. Looked up from germline, CDR1 is ENHRY and CDR2 is SYGVKD. For the CDR3, the DNA is TGTGCCATCAGTGAGCGAGGCCCAGATACGCAGTATTTT. Amino acids: CAISERGPDTQYF.

The chain is built from TRBV6-6 and TRBJ1-1; no clear D. CDR3 length equals 13 residues. CDR1 is MNHNY, CDR2 SVGAGI, per germline (reference sequence). V was clipped by 2 bases and J by 6 bases, with 10 bases between them. CDR3 coding DNA: TGTGCCAGCAGTTACCCGGGCGAGGCTGAAGCTTTCTTT. Protein product: CASSYPGEAEAFF.

The count of this clonotype is one. This may stem from a read error, because a much larger clone lies one nucleotide away. This sequence joins TRBV6-6 and TRBJ2-7; TRBD2 agrees at 7 bases. Looked up from germline, CDR1 is MNHNY and CDR2 is SVGAGI (reference sequence). This CDR3 is built from 12 residues. J gave up 10 bases and V 4 bases, and 7 bases lay outside the gene matches. This CDR3 is CASSCDSGGQYF. The DNA for the CDR3 is TGTGCCAGCAGTTGCGATTCGGGGGGTCAGTACTTC.

This clonotype showed up just once. The chain carries TRBV25-1 and TRBJ1-1; a possible D gene is TRBD1 (6 bases). Germline V gene data show CDR1 as MGHDK and CDR2 as SYGVNS. The V end lost 6 bases, the J end lost 2 bases, and 25 bases lay between the germline ends. This CDR3 region has 18 residues. In nucleotides, the CDR3 is TGTGCCAGCAGCCCCAATCCGACCCGAACAGGGAGAAACACTGAAGCTTTCTTT. It codes for CASSPNPTRTGRNTEAFF.

This clonotype has a handful of counts. J is TRBJ2-5 and V is TRBV7-9; no reliable D call. Trimming pared 3 bases from V and 7 bases from J, leaving 6 bases between. Germline V gives CDR1 SEHNR, CDR2 FQNEAQ (reference sequence). CDR3 length: 11 residues. In nucleotides, the CDR3 is TGTGCCAGCAGCTTTAGTGGGACCCAGTACTTC. Translated, it gives CASSFSGTQYF.

Concerning this clonotype: One junction end disagrees with the germline gene, perhaps due to a read error. The rearrangement links TRBV6-5 to TRBJ1-5; no definite D call. The CDR3 length is 12 residues. Germline V gives CDR1 MNHEY, CDR2 SVGAGI. CDR3 DNA: TGTGCCAGCTGTTATCGGGGTCAGCCCCAGCATTTT. As protein: CASCYRGQPQHF.

The rearrangement joins TRBV7-9 to TRBJ1-2; D is uncertain. The CDR3 covers 13 residues. Looked up from germline, CDR1 is SEHNR and CDR2 is FQNEAQ (reference sequence). With 2 bases removed from V and 2 bases from J, the gap between germline ends came to 6 bases. DNA for the CDR3: TGTGCCAGCAGCTTAAATAGCAACTATGGCTACACCTTC. It specifies CASSLNSNYGYTF.

Details on this clonotype: The junction shows a germline mismatch at one end, possibly a read error. The rearrangement uses TRBV29-1 and TRBJ2-7; D might be TRBD1 (5 bases). This CDR3 contains 13 residues. Germline CDR1 reads SQVTM; CDR2 reads ANQGSEA. CDR3: CSAGPGWGYGQYF. CDR3 in DNA: TGCAGCGCCGGGCCGGGCTGGGGCTACGGGCAGTACTTC.

This clonotype was recorded a few times. The chain joins TRBV29-1 to TRBJ2-3, with D perhaps TRBD2 (5 bases). Germline CDR1 reads SQVTM; CDR2 reads ANQGSEA. V lost 0 bases and J lost 0, with 10 bases in between. This CDR3 region has 15 residues. The CDR3 coding sequence is TGCAGCGTTGAAGATCCCAGGAGGAGCACAGATACGCAGTATTTT. Translation: CSVEDPRRSTDTQYF.

This chain uses TRBV5-6 with TRBJ2-3; the D gene is possibly TRBD1 (6 bases). CDR3 size: 14 residues. Looked up from germline, CDR1 is SGHDT and CDR2 is YYEEEE. V was pared by 4 bases and J by 2 bases, with 11 bases between. DNA of the CDR3: TGTGCCAGCAGCCCCAGGGGCTACACAGATACGCAGTATTTT. This translates into CASSPRGYTDTQYF.

This chain uses TRBV4-3 with TRBJ2-3, with TRBD2 identical over 8 bases. CDR3 size: 15 residues. Germline V lookup: CDR1 LGHNA, CDR2 YSLEER. J was trimmed by 5 bases and V by 4 bases; bases with no gene match: 8. In DNA, the CDR3 is TGCGCCAGCAGCCCGCAGGGGCGGGGGGTAGATACGCAGTATTTT. Its translation: CASSPQGRGVDTQYF.

This clonotype occurred a few times. The chain carries TRBV2 and TRBJ2-3; TRBD2 aligns across 7 bases. J was trimmed by 0 bases and V by 6 bases; bases with no gene match: 3. Germline assignment: CDR1 SNHLY and CDR2 FYNNEI. The CDR3 spans 14 residues. DNA for the CDR3: TGTGCCAGCAGACGACTAGCTAGCACAGATACGCAGTATTTT. Its translation: CASRRLASTDTQYF.

The table lists this clonotype with many counts. The V gene is TRBV6-5, the J gene TRBJ1-6, with TRBD1 matching over 7 bases. The germline CDR1 and CDR2 sequences are MNHEY and SVGAGI. V was clipped by 2 bases and J by 5 bases; unmatched bases: 6. This CDR3 spans 16 amino acids. In DNA form, the CDR3 reads TGTGCCAGCAGTTACAAAACAGGGGATAATAATTCACCCCTCCACTTT. Residues: CASSYKTGDNNSPLHF.